Included here is one T cell receptor (beta chain) sequence, with context. Its antigen remains undetermined. Per-base quality was not reported, and no clone a single base away is much larger than it. Here V drops 2 bases and J drops 3 bases, and the junction holds 10 bases not matched to any gene. CDR1 and CDR2 are drawn from the germline V gene: KGHDR, SFDVKD. Including cysteine and phenylalanine, the CDR3 has 18 amino acids. Only the CDR3 region is kept as DNA, spanning 54 bases read in frame from base 1. To prepare the library, RT-PCR was applied. TCRdb records Illumina HiSeq 2500 as the sequencer. TCRdb passed the public sequencing reads through fastp at Q25 and MiXCR, retaining productive beta sequences. Rows merge per CDR3 protein into single entries with the most common DNA and genes. A total of 450,000 to 550,000 distinct CDR3 sequences appear in this sample, about 25% of them only once. Together, the top ten hold over 1.5% of the sample.

This sample was included in a study of response to subunit inactivated influenza vaccine (dated by TCRdb to the late 2010s). Context from the whole study: Deep quantitative profiling of the T cell receptor repertoire was used in the study to follow responses to a trivalent subunit inactivated influenza vaccine. Study-wide findings and limitations: According to the authors, only a limited number of new T cells may be recruited by each seasonal influenza vaccination.

The TCR comes from a man aged 45-65 years who received an inactivated influenza vaccine. Donor details come from another sample of the same person, matched by shared clones. Here the chain combines TRBV24-1 and TRBJ2-1; TRBD2 lines up with 9 middle nucleotides. Specimen: CD4+ T cells sorted from PBMCs, collected 5 to 6 days after vaccination. Here is the DNA: TGTGCCACCAGTGATTCTACTGGCGGGAGGGTCGACTACAATGAGCAGTTCTTC. This codes for CATSDSTGGRVDYNEQFF.